This entry concerns a single T cell receptor (beta chain). CDR1 is MDHEN, CDR2 SYDVKM, per germline. This CDR3 has 15 residues. The trim removed 5 bases at V and 3 bases at J, leaving 9 bases unmatched. These data originate in a study of blood T cell repertoires in COVID-19. Study summary: COVID-19 samples, acute and convalescent, were from the United States, Italy and Spain.

Per the study methods: Reference gene primer amplification in the assay estimated nucleated cell counts. Sequenced by immunoSEQ multiplex PCR; TCRdb stores in-frame clones only, minus some. The V and J calls and clone size were taken over from that table, and D and trimming were inferred from the DNA. The table has roughly 130,000 clones, around 87% seen once. This chain connects TRBV28 to TRBJ2-7; 8 bases are a match to TRBD2. Material for sequencing was peripheral blood. The source of this sequence is a woman aged 55 to 70 with acute or convalescent COVID-19. The CDR3 here is CASSPPGTRNYEQYF. For the CDR3, the DNA is TGTGCCAGCAGTCCCCCCGGGACTAGAAACTACGAGCAGTACTTC.